This TCR beta chain stems from a study of control samples from healthy donors and cancer patients. CDR1 and CDR2 (germline): MNHEY, SVGAGI. The CDR3 sequence is 15 residues long. V was shortened by 0 bases and J by 8 bases, with 16 bases between the two germline ends. Generated by immunoSEQ multiplex PCR, the TCRdb table keeps only in-frame clones and is missing some. The sample yields 99,000 or so clones, about four fifths seen once. This clonotype was sampled from a man aged 55-75 years in good health. The chain links TRBV6-5 to TRBJ1-1; D is unresolved. The sample was blood. In DNA, the CDR3 is TGTGCCAGCAGTTACTCGGGTCTGCTGGAGCAGGAAGCTTTCTTT. It encodes CASSYSGLLEQEAFF.